The 31 T cell receptor beta chains below come from one sample, sequenced in a study of beta chain features in type 1 diabetes. Study observations and caveats: People with Type 1 diabetes carried modestly yet significantly shorter TCRB CDR3s in all four CD4+ subsets.

The isolated RNA, all of it, was reverse transcribed, so expressed TCRB transcripts were what got sequenced. Measured with immunoSEQ multiplex PCR; TCRdb has only the in-frame clones, and not every one. This table has under 850,000 clones, around 15% appearing once. No antigens are known for them. Source material: naive CD4+ T cells from blood. These receptors all stem from a man younger than 30 with type 1 diabetes.

V gene TRBV29-1 combines with J gene TRBJ2-7; 8 bases are shared with TRBD2. Trimming at V came to 6 bases and at J to 3 bases, leaving 7 bases not matched to a gene. The germline CDR1 and CDR2 sequences are SQVTM and ANQGSEA. This CDR3 has 13 amino acids. The CDR3, as DNA: TGCAGCGTCAAAGGGCTAGCGGGCTACGAGCAGTACTTC. Translated, it gives CSVKGLAGYEQYF.

This chain links TRBV7-3 with TRBJ2-1; no reliable D call. Trimming stripped 2 bases from V and 8 bases from J, with 4 bases between. The V gene's germline CDR1 is SGHTA and CDR2 FQGTGA. The CDR3 is 11 residues long. Written as DNA, the CDR3 is TGTGCCAGCAGCTTAGCGGATGAGCAGTTCTTC. Translated: CASSLADEQFF. The whole variable domain, filled in from reference TRBV7-3 and TRBJ2-1, reads GAGVSQTPSNKVTEKGKYVELRCDPISGHTALYWYRQSLGQGPEFLIYFQGTGAADDSGLPNDRFFAVRPEGSVSTLKIQRTERGDSAVYLCASSLADEQFFGPGTRLTVL.

V and J are TRBV30 and TRBJ1-2; D is perhaps TRBD1 (5 bases). V shed 2 bases and J shed 7 bases, with 20 bases lying between them. Germline values: CDR1 GTSNPN, CDR2 SVGIG (reference sequence). The CDR3 has 15 residues. Here the CDR3 reads CAWSSWGSVKGGYTF. CDR3 DNA sequence: TGTGCCTGGAGTAGTTGGGGCAGCGTTAAGGGTGGCTACACCTTC.

This clone was counted a few times. The chain combines TRBV5-1 with TRBJ2-2, with TRBD1 matching over 9 bases. Trimming cost V 4 bases and J 3 bases; bases outside gene matches: 7. CDR3 length: 16 residues. Germline-derived CDR1 and CDR2 are SGHRS and YFSETQ. The CDR3 sequence: CASSKQGAKDTGELFF. CDR3 bases: TGCGCCAGCAGCAAACAGGGGGCCAAGGACACCGGGGAGCTGTTTTTT.

This clone was counted only a few times. This sequence joins TRBV28 and TRBJ1-1, with D hard to call. The CDR3 has 13 amino acids. V lost 3 bases, J lost 1 base, and 6 bases lay in between. Germline assignment: CDR1 MDHEN and CDR2 SYDVKM. CDR3 region: CASSFWSNTEAFF. The CDR3 DNA reads TGTGCCAGCAGTTTCTGGTCGAACACTGAAGCTTTCTTT.

The V and J genes are TRBV5-1 and TRBJ2-7; TRBD1 aligns across 9 bases. The CDR3 has 15 residues. Germline values: CDR1 SGHRS, CDR2 YFSETQ. The V and J ends lost 1 base and 2 bases, in that order; junction bases with no gene match: 4. The CDR3 DNA sequence: TGCGCCAGCAGCTTGCCCGGGACAGGGACCTACGAGCAGTACTTC. Translated: CASSLPGTGTYEQYF.

The chain couples TRBV18 to TRBJ1-5; 10 nucleotides line up with TRBD1. The V gene end was trimmed by 6 bases and the J gene end by 7 bases; junction bases not matched to a gene: 3. The germline V gene has CDR1 KGHSH and CDR2 LQKENI. The CDR3 has 13 residues. The chain's CDR3 is CASSGTGDQPQHF. The CDR3 nucleotides read TGTGCCAGCTCCGGGACAGGGGACCAGCCCCAGCATTTT.

The chain carries TRBV5-4 and TRBJ2-6; D call uncertain. The CDR3 spans 15 residues. Trimming pared 3 bases from V and 0 bases from J, leaving 7 bases between. Per germline, CDR1 SGHNT and CDR2 YYREEE (reference sequence). In DNA form, the CDR3 reads TGTGCCAGCAGCTCACAGCTCTCTGGGGCCAACGTCCTGACTTTC. Protein: CASSSQLSGANVLTF.

This clone was observed a few times. This chain uses TRBV7-3 with TRBJ2-5; TRBD1 might be the D (6 bases). Deletions cut 2 bases from V and 2 bases from J, with 15 bases between. Looked up from germline, CDR1 is SGHTA and CDR2 is FQGTGA. The CDR3 is 16 residues long. Written as DNA, the CDR3 is TGTGCCAGCAGCTTATCAGGGGCGCAGAATCAAGAGACCCAGTACTTC. Translated: CASSLSGAQNQETQYF. Using reference TRBV7-3 and TRBJ2-5 for the parts outside the CDR3, the full variable domain is GAGVSQTPSNKVTEKGKYVELRCDPISGHTALYWYRQSLGQGPEFLIYFQGTGAADDSGLPNDRFFAVRPEGSVSTLKIQRTERGDSAVYLCASSLSGAQNQETQYFGPGTRLLVL.

This clone was seen more than once but under ten times. This rearrangement joins TRBV6-1 to TRBJ2-7, with D perhaps matching TRBD1 (5 bases). With 5 bases removed from V and 1 base from J, the gap between germline ends came to 12 bases. Germline-derived CDR1 and CDR2 are MNHNS and SASEGT. This CDR3 has 14 residues. The CDR3 sequence: CASSSRQLSYEQYF. Written as DNA, the CDR3 is TGTGCCAGCAGTTCACGACAGCTGTCCTACGAGCAGTACTTC.

This chain joins TRBV30 and TRBJ2-7; maybe TRBD1 (5 bases). The V gene lost 1 base and the J gene lost 3 bases, with 16 bases spanning the gap. Germline assignment: CDR1 GTSNPN and CDR2 SVGIG (reference sequence). The CDR3 totals 15 residues. The CDR3 sequence: CAWSGLAGLIYEQYF. CDR3 nucleotides: TGTGCCTGGAGTGGATTGGCAGGGTTGATCTACGAGCAGTACTTC. The complete variable domain, with remaining parts taken from reference TRBV30 and TRBJ2-7, reads SQTIHQWPATLVQPVGSPLSLECTVEGTSNPNLYWYRQAAGRGLQLLFYSVGIGQISSEVPQNLSASRPQDRQFILSSKKLLLSDSGFYLCAWSGLAGLIYEQYFGPGTRLTVT.

V usage is TRBV11-3 and J usage is TRBJ1-6; 8 positions match TRBD1. The CDR3 extends over 17 amino acids. Trimming removed 6 bases from V and 0 bases from J; junction bases left unmatched: 7. Germline lookup yields CDR1 SGHNT and CDR2 YENEEA. The DNA for the CDR3 is TGTGCCAGCAGTCGCTGGACAGGGAGCTCCTATAATTCACCCCTCCACTTT. Its protein is CASSRWTGSSYNSPLHF.

The chain carries TRBV7-6 and TRBJ2-1; D perhaps matches TRBD2 (6 bases). Germline V gene sequence: CDR1 SGHVS, CDR2 FNYEAQ. The CDR3 is 13 residues long. The V end lost 1 base, the J end lost 9 bases, and 10 bases lay between the germline ends. CDR3 bases: TGTGCCAGCAGCTTAGATTGGAGGGTTGAGCAGTTCTTC. Its translation is CASSLDWRVEQFF.

The chain is built from TRBV20-1 and TRBJ2-5; D is ambiguous. CDR3 length equals 11 residues. Trimming shortened V by 2 bases and J by 5 bases, and 6 bases separated the two germline ends. CDR1 is DFQATT and CDR2 is SNEGSKA in the germline V gene (reference sequence). CDR3 protein: CSARLMETQYF. DNA of the CDR3: TGCAGTGCTAGACTAATGGAGACCCAGTACTTC.

In its sample, this clone was seen a few times. The J gene is TRBJ1-1, the V gene TRBV30; perhaps TRBD1 as D (5 bases). CDR1 GTSNPN and CDR2 SVGIG come from the germline V gene (reference sequence). V shed 8 bases and J shed 4 bases, with 11 bases lying between them. The CDR3 totals 11 residues. CDR3 coding DNA: TGTGCCGGGACGCTCGCCACTGAAGCTTTCTTT. Its translation is CAGTLATEAFF.

This clone was seen a few times. This chain links TRBV7-2 with TRBJ2-3; no clear D. This CDR3 is built from 11 residues. Germline CDR1 and CDR2: SGHTA and FQGNSA. Trimming left V 2 bases short and J 5 bases short, with 2 bases between. This CDR3 is CASSLKDTQYF. The CDR3 region has the DNA TGTGCCAGCAGCTTAAAAGATACGCAGTATTTT.

The CDR3 region has the DNA TGTGCCACCCAGGGGGAGGATTACTCCTACGAGCAGTACTTC. Residues: CATQGEDYSYEQYF. The chain carries TRBV19 and TRBJ2-7; D is possibly TRBD1 (7 bases). Germline-derived CDR1 and CDR2 are LNHDA and SQIVND (reference sequence). The CDR3 has 14 amino acids. V was trimmed by 10 bases and J by 0 bases, leaving 16 bases between them.

This clone has more than one count but fewer than ten. The V and J genes are TRBV5-7 and TRBJ1-3; D remains unclear. TRBV5-7 is identified as an open reading frame with a role that is uncertain. The CDR3 covers 17 residues. The V gene lost 1 base and the J gene lost 2 bases, with 16 bases spanning the gap. The CDR3 DNA reads as TGTGCCAGCAGCTTGAAGTGCCAGGCTCCACCTGGAAACACCATATATTTT. Residues: CASSLKCQAPPGNTIYF.

The genes are TRBV11-3 and TRBJ2-3; TRBD1 matches at 9 bases. The CDR3 extends over 16 amino acids. Germline CDR1 reads SGHNT; CDR2 reads YENEEA. The V segment lost 5 bases and the J segment 3 bases; nucleotides outside the gene matches: 9. The CDR3 is CASSHGTGSETDTQYF. CDR3 nucleotide sequence: TGTGCCAGCAGCCACGGGACAGGGAGTGAGACAGATACGCAGTATTTT.

This clone was picked up a small number of times. V is TRBV7-9 and J is TRBJ1-1; D remains unclear. This CDR3 has 13 amino acids. V lost 0 bases and J lost 6, with 8 bases in between. Germline values: CDR1 SEHNR, CDR2 FQNEAQ (reference sequence). DNA for the CDR3: TGTGCCAGCAGCTTAGCCACGGAGCCTGAAGCTTTCTTT. It encodes CASSLATEPEAFF.

A few counts support this clone. This chain links TRBV30 with TRBJ1-4, with 8 bases identical to TRBD1. J gave up 8 bases and V 5 bases, and 1 base lay outside the gene matches. Germline CDR1 GTSNPN, CDR2 SVGIG (reference sequence). The CDR3 runs to 11 residues. CDR3 sequence (DNA): TGTGCCTGGGGACAGGGCGAAAAACTGTTTTTT. Residues: CAWGQGEKLFF.

V is TRBV6-6 and J is TRBJ1-1; tentatively, D is TRBD1 (6 bases). The length of the CDR3 is 12 residues. In germline, CDR1 is MNHNY, CDR2 SVGAGI (reference sequence). V was pared by 5 bases and J by 11 bases, with 15 bases between. The CDR3 loop is CASSPQGWEAFF. In DNA form, the CDR3 reads TGTGCCAGCAGTCCACAGGGCTGGGAGGCTTTCTTT.

The table lists this clone with a few counts. The chain uses TRBV30 and TRBJ2-1, with D tentatively TRBD1 (6 bases). CDR1 and CDR2 from the germline V gene are GTSNPN and SVGIG (reference sequence). The CDR3 sequence is 12 residues long. Trimming removed 0 bases from V and 9 bases from J, with 9 bases in between. CDR3 loop: CAWSVLGGEQFF. CDR3 nucleotide sequence: TGTGCCTGGAGTGTACTAGGGGGTGAGCAGTTCTTC.

The chain carries TRBV30 and TRBJ1-1; D gene unclear. Trimming cost V 0 bases and J 3 bases, with 8 bases left between them. This CDR3 is 13 amino acids long. CDR1 and CDR2 from the germline V gene are GTSNPN and SVGIG (reference sequence). The CDR3 protein is CAWSVRWDTEAFF. CDR3 DNA sequence: TGTGCCTGGAGTGTACGCTGGGACACTGAAGCTTTCTTT. Full variable domain (outside the CDR3, taken from reference TRBV30 and TRBJ1-1): SQTIHQWPATLVQPVGSPLSLECTVEGTSNPNLYWYRQAAGRGLQLLFYSVGIGQISSEVPQNLSASRPQDRQFILSSKKLLLSDSGFYLCAWSVRWDTEAFFGQGTRLTVV.

CDR3 nucleotides: TGTGCCAGCAGCACCGGGACTAGCGGGACCTCCGATGAGCAGTTCTTC. It encodes CASSTGTSGTSDEQFF. V is TRBV9 and J is TRBJ2-1, with 13 bases lining up with TRBD2. The CDR3 is 16 amino acids. The V gene end was trimmed by 4 bases and the J gene end by 8 bases; junction bases not matched to a gene: 9. CDR1 and CDR2 from the germline V gene are SGDLS and YYNGEE.

This clone was counted a few times. The chain joins TRBV28 to TRBJ1-5, with 10 bases that match TRBD1. Trimming cost V 7 bases and J 4 bases; bases outside gene matches: 7. Germline CDR1 is MDHEN and CDR2 is SYDVKM. The CDR3 covers 15 residues. This chain's CDR3 is CASNPTGGWNQPQHF. CDR3 nucleotide sequence: TGTGCCAGCAACCCGACAGGGGGCTGGAATCAGCCCCAGCATTTT.

This clone has a handful of counts. This chain connects TRBV29-1 to TRBJ1-1; a possible D gene is TRBD1 (5 bases). CDR1 SQVTM and CDR2 ANQGSEA come from the germline V gene. CDR3 length: 12 amino acids. The germline V and J ends were trimmed by 7 bases and 4 bases, with 13 bases remaining between them. CDR3 protein: CSGNSGGTEAFF. CDR3 in DNA: TGCAGCGGAAACTCGGGGGGCACTGAAGCTTTCTTT.

The chain couples TRBV19 to TRBJ2-2; 8 bases line up with TRBD2. Germline assignment: CDR1 LNHDA and CDR2 SQIVND (reference sequence). The V gene end was trimmed by 4 bases and the J gene end by 1 base; junction bases not matched to a gene: 2. The CDR3 extends over 15 amino acids. The CDR3 DNA follows: TGTGCCAGTAGTAGGCTAGCGGGGAACACCGGGGAGCTGTTTTTT. Its translation: CASSRLAGNTGELFF.

This clone turned up a few times. The chain employs TRBV5-6 and TRBJ2-7; D may be TRBD2 (7 bases). Germline lookup yields CDR1 SGHDT and CDR2 YYEEEE. V was cut by 4 bases and J by 0 bases, with 11 bases left in between. This CDR3 comprises 14 residues. This chain's CDR3 is CASSRRGPSYEQYF. In DNA, the CDR3 is TGTGCCAGCAGCCGGCGGGGGCCCTCCTACGAGCAGTACTTC.

This clone was counted only a few times. J is TRBJ1-1 and V is TRBV19, with D hard to call. Germline V CDR1 and CDR2: LNHDA, SQIVND (reference sequence). The CDR3 runs 13 residues. V shed 3 bases and J shed 1 base, with 6 bases lying between them. The chain's CDR3 is CASSITQNTEAFF. DNA for the CDR3: TGTGCCAGTAGTATCACACAGAACACTGAAGCTTTCTTT.

This clone was seen only a few times. The chain is built from TRBV4-1 and TRBJ1-1, with D possibly being TRBD1 (5 bases). The CDR3 loop spans 13 amino acids. V gave up 6 bases and J gave up 1 base, with 9 bases separating them. Germline V gene data show CDR1 as MGHRA and CDR2 as YSYEKL. CDR3 in DNA: TGCGCCAGCAGACTACAGGAGAACACTGAAGCTTTCTTT. Its translation is CASRLQENTEAFF.